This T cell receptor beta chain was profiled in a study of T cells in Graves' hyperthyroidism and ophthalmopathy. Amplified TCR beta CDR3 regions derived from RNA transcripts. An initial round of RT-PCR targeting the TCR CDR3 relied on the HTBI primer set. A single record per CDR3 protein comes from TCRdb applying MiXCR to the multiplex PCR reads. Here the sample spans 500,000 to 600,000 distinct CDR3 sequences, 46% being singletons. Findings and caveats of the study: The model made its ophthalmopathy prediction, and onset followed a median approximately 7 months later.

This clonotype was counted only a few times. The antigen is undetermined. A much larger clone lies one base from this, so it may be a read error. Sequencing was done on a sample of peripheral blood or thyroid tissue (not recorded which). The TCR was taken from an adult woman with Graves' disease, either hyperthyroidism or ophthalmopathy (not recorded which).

The CDR3 DNA reads as TGCAGCGTCCCGGGAAGGGGGCGCCGGGAGACCCAGTACTTC. As protein: CSVPGRGRRETQYF. This sequence joins TRBV20-1 and TRBJ2-5, with TRBD1 identical over 7 bases. Germline assignment: CDR1 DFQATT and CDR2 SNEGSKA (reference sequence). This CDR3 has 14 amino acids.